This T cell receptor (beta chain) is from a study of blood T cells in healthy people across ages. About this clonotype: What it binds is unknown.

The V end was cut by 4 bases, the J end by 4 bases, with 17 bases between. Looked up from germline, CDR1 is DFQATT and CDR2 is SNEGSKA (reference sequence). CDR3 length: 14 amino acids. Overall study findings and caveats: Roughly linear age-related decline in beta diversity appeared, significant by age 40.

A second PCR of about 6 to 11 cycles used a sample-barcoded 5' primer and a J-beta primer mix. With 12 random nucleotides, a template-switch adaptor tagged each individual cDNA molecule. TCRdb used MiXCR to reprocess the 5' RACE reads, holding one entry per CDR3 protein. The table records over 1,500,000 distinct CDR3 sequences, roughly two fifths of them present only once. Samples each yielded at least 5 micrograms of total RNA. This TCR came from a human donor in good health. This chain joins TRBV20-1 and TRBJ2-7; D unclear. Sequencing input: blood. CDR3: CSANPGPGLYEQYF. The CDR3, as DNA: TGCAGTGCTAACCCCGGACCGGGCTTATACGAGCAGTACTTC.